These T cell receptor beta chains were read from a single sample in a study of blood T cells in healthy people across ages. TCRdb used MiXCR to reprocess the 5' RACE reads, holding one entry per CDR3 protein. Here the sample spans around 670,000 distinct CDR3 sequences, about 30% being singletons. The sample consisted of blood. The origin of the receptors is a woman older than 75 in good health. Each CDR3 is given with its conserved first and last residue. Each record gives: V gene, clone size, J gene, D gene, CDR3 protein, CDR3 DNA. A D gene is named only where the DNA matches it firmly. Clone size is stated in some rows and not others, as once, few, many or a class when expanded.

v_call: TRBV7-2; clone_size: few; j_call: TRBJ2-7; d_call: NA; cdr3_aa: CASSSGAAYNEQYF; cdr3_nt: TGTGCCAGCAGCTCCGGGGCGGCCTACAATGAGCAGTACTTC
v_call: TRBV27; clone_size: many; j_call: TRBJ2-1; d_call: TRBD1; cdr3_aa: CASSFRRGQGNEQFF; cdr3_nt: TGTGCCAGCAGTTTCCGTAGGGGACAGGGGAATGAGCAGTTCTTC
v_call: TRBV12-3/TRBV12-4; clone_size: NA; j_call: TRBJ2-1; d_call: NA; cdr3_aa: CASQRAGTNEQFF; cdr3_nt: TGTGCCAGCCAGAGGGCAGGGACCAATGAGCAGTTCTTC
v_call: TRBV9; clone_size: NA; j_call: TRBJ2-1; d_call: NA; cdr3_aa: CASSPQLTSYNEQFF; cdr3_nt: TGTGCCAGCAGCCCACAGCTAACCTCCTACAATGAGCAGTTCTTC
v_call: TRBV20-1; clone_size: many; j_call: TRBJ2-3; d_call: TRBD2; cdr3_aa: CSARVGRKDTQYF; cdr3_nt: TGCAGTGCTAGAGTCGGGAGGAAAGATACGCAGTATTTT
v_call: TRBV6-1; clone_size: few; j_call: TRBJ2-3; d_call: NA; cdr3_aa: CASRETGVDTQYF; cdr3_nt: TGTGCCAGCAGGGAGACGGGCGTAGATACGCAGTATTTT
v_call: TRBV30; clone_size: NA; j_call: TRBJ2-5; d_call: TRBD1; cdr3_aa: CAWNPGTGGETQYF; cdr3_nt: TGTGCCTGGAATCCCGGGACAGGGGGGGAGACCCAGTACTTC
v_call: TRBV6-5; clone_size: many; j_call: TRBJ2-5; d_call: TRBD1; cdr3_aa: CASRAGTGGGETQYF; cdr3_nt: TGTGCCAGCAGAGCCGGGACAGGGGGAGGAGAGACCCAGTACTTC
v_call: TRBV10-3; clone_size: NA; j_call: TRBJ2-7; d_call: NA; cdr3_aa: CAISESRAEQYF; cdr3_nt: TGTGCCATCAGTGAGTCGAGGGCCGAGCAGTACTTC
v_call: TRBV24-1; clone_size: few; j_call: TRBJ2-5; d_call: TRBD2; cdr3_aa: CATSPQFSGASGNEQYF; cdr3_nt: TGTGCCACCAGCCCCCAATTTAGCGGGGCCTCGGGAAATGAGCAGTACTTC
v_call: TRBV5-1; clone_size: NA; j_call: TRBJ1-4; d_call: NA; cdr3_aa: CASSPLGAVGEKLFF; cdr3_nt: TGCGCCAGCAGCCCTCTGGGAGCGGTGGGCGAAAAACTGTTTTTT
v_call: TRBV6-5; clone_size: NA; j_call: TRBJ1-1; d_call: NA; cdr3_aa: CASSFIDTSGGTEAFF; cdr3_nt: TGTGCCAGCAGTTTTATCGACACCTCTGGGGGCACTGAAGCTTTCTTT
v_call: TRBV9; clone_size: NA; j_call: TRBJ1-1; d_call: NA; cdr3_aa: CATGGSRSSEAFF; cdr3_nt: TGTGCCACGGGGGGGTCCCGGAGCTCTGAAGCTTTCTTT
v_call: TRBV3-1; clone_size: few; j_call: TRBJ1-5; d_call: NA; cdr3_aa: CASSLNREFNQPQHF; cdr3_nt: TGTGCCAGCAGCCTCAACAGAGAATTCAATCAGCCCCAGCATTTT
v_call: TRBV12-3/TRBV12-4; clone_size: NA; j_call: TRBJ1-1; d_call: NA; cdr3_aa: CASSLKEGLEAFF; cdr3_nt: TGTGCCAGCAGTTTAAAGGAAGGGCTTGAAGCTTTCTTT
v_call: TRBV24-1; clone_size: many; j_call: TRBJ2-1; d_call: NA; cdr3_aa: CATRDSIGEQFF; cdr3_nt: TGTGCCACGCGGGACTCTATAGGTGAGCAGTTCTTC